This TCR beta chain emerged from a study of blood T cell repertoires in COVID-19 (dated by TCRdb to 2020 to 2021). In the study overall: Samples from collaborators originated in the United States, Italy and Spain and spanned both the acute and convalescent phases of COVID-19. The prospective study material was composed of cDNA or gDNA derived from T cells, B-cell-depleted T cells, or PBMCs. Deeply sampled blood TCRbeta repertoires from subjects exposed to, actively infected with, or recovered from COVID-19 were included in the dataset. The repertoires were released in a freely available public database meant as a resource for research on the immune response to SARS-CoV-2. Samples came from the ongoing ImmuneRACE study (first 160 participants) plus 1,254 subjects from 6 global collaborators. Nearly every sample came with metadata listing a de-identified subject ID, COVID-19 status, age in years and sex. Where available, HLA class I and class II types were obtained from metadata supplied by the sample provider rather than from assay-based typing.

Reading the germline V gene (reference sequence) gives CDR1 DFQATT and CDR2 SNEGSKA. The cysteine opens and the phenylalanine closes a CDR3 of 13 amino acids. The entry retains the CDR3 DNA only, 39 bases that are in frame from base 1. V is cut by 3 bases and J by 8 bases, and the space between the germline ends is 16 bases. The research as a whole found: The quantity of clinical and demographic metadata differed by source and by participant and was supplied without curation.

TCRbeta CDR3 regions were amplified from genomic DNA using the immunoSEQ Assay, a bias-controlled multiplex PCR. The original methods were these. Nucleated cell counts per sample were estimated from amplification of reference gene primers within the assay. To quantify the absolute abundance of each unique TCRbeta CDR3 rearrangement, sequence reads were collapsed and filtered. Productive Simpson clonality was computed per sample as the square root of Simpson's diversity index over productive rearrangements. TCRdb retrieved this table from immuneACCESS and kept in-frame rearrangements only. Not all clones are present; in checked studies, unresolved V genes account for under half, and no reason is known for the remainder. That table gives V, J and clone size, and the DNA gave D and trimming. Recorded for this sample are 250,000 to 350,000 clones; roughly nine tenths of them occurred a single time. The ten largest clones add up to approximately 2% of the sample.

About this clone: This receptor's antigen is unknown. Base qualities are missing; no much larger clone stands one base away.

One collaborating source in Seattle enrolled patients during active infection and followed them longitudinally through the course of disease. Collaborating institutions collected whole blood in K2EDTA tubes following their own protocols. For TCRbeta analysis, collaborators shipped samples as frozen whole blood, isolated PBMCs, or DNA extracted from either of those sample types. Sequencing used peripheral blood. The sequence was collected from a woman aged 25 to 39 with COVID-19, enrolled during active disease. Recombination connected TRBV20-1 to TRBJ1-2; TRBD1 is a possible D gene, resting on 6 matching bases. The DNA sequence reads TGCAGTGCTAGTAACAACAGGGCTAGCGGCTACACCTTC. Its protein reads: CSASNNRASGYTF.